Below, 26 T cell receptor beta chains from the same sample are listed, as sequenced in a study of shared clonotypes between healthy human individuals. Profiled with immunoSEQ multiplex PCR; TCRdb holds only in-frame clones, not every one. Of some 2,500,000 clones in the sample, roughly 93% were seen once. Material for sequencing was naive CD4+ T cells from PBMCs. The subset here: CD45RA+ positively selected. The receptors originated from a man younger than 30 in good health. Some clones in this sample may be carry-over from other donors' samples.

V gene TRBV11-3 combines with J gene TRBJ2-1, with 14 positions matching TRBD2. The CDR3 is made up of 18 amino acids. V gave up 4 bases and J gave up 3 bases; unmatched junction bases: 8. Looked up from germline, CDR1 is SGHNT and CDR2 is YENEEA. CDR3 amino acids: CASSWGLAGDDFYNEQFF. The CDR3 DNA follows: TGTGCCAGCAGCTGGGGACTAGCGGGAGACGATTTCTACAATGAGCAGTTCTTC.

V usage is TRBV28 and J usage is TRBJ1-6; TRBD1 aligns across 8 bases. Germline CDR1 is MDHEN and CDR2 is SYDVKM. The ends lost 2 bases at V and 12 bases at J; junction bases unmatched: 9. This CDR3 region has 15 residues. The CDR3 nucleotides read TGTGCCAGCAGTTTACCGCGGACAGGGAGGGGACCCCTCCACTTT. It yields the protein CASSLPRTGRGPLHF.

The chain carries TRBV5-4 and TRBJ2-1; TRBD1 agrees at 9 bases. The CDR3 sequence is 13 residues long. The V and J ends lost 4 bases and 10 bases, in that order; junction bases with no gene match: 6. CDR1 is SGHNT, CDR2 YYREEE, per germline (reference sequence). The DNA of the CDR3 is TGTGCCAGCAGCCTACAGGGGGCGCAGGAGCAGTTCTTC. This codes for CASSLQGAQEQFF.

This rearrangement joins TRBV19 to TRBJ2-6, with D perhaps matching TRBD1 (5 bases). Germline V gene sequence: CDR1 LNHDA, CDR2 SQIVND (reference sequence). The V end lost 8 bases, the J end lost 0 bases, and 11 bases lay between the germline ends. This CDR3 is 15 amino acids long. The CDR3 DNA follows: TGTGCCAGTCATCTAAGGGGCTCTGGGGCCAACGTCCTGACTTTC. It is translated as CASHLRGSGANVLTF.

This chain links TRBV5-1 with TRBJ2-1; TRBD2 agrees at 7 bases. This CDR3 region has 16 residues. V lost 4 bases and J lost 0; bases outside the gene matches: 7. The germline CDR1 and CDR2 sequences are SGHRS and YFSETQ. CDR3 region: CASSPSVAGSYNEQFF. The DNA of the CDR3 is TGCGCCAGCAGCCCGTCGGTAGCGGGCTCCTACAATGAGCAGTTCTTC.

On this clone itself: At the DNA level, this CDR3 is encoded by other sequences in the same sample as well. This chain uses TRBV28 with TRBJ1-1; D is unclear. CDR1 MDHEN and CDR2 SYDVKM come from the germline V gene. The CDR3 has 13 amino acids. V was cut by 2 bases and J by 8 bases, with 12 bases left in between. DNA for the CDR3: TGTGCCAGCAGTTTAAATAGTCCCCCCGAAGCTTTCTTT. Translation: CASSLNSPPEAFF.

The chain links TRBV5-5 to TRBJ2-7; either TRBD1 or TRBD2 may supply D (5 bases each). In germline, CDR1 is SGHKS, CDR2 YYEKEE (reference sequence). V was shortened by 7 bases and J by 2 bases, with 22 bases between the two germline ends. The CDR3 is 16 residues long. The CDR3 coding sequence is TGTGCCAGCCGTCGGGGCGGGCAGGGACCTACCTACGAGCAGTACTTC. It yields the protein CASRRGGQGPTYEQYF.

The V call is TRBV15, the J call TRBJ1-1; D gene ambiguous. Per germline, CDR1 LNHNV and CDR2 YYDKDF (reference sequence). The CDR3 covers 16 residues. Between the trimmed V and J ends, which lost 0 bases and 0 bases, there was a span of 11 bases. CDR3 loop: CATSRDIGRLNTEAFF. The CDR3 bases are TGTGCCACCAGCAGAGATATAGGCCGTCTGAACACTGAAGCTTTCTTT.

The V call is TRBV30, the J call TRBJ1-3, with D possibly matching TRBD1 (5 bases). The CDR3 has 12 residues. V dropped 8 bases and J dropped 2 bases, with 10 bases sitting between them. The germline V gene encodes CDR1 GTSNPN and CDR2 SVGIG (reference sequence). The CDR3 here is CAGDRAGNTIYF. CDR3 nucleotides: TGTGCCGGTGACAGAGCTGGAAACACCATATATTTT.

The V call is TRBV28, the J call TRBJ2-2; weak D call: TRBD2 (6 bases). V lost 3 bases, J lost 6 bases, and 14 bases lay in between. The germline V gene encodes CDR1 MDHEN and CDR2 SYDVKM. This CDR3 has 15 amino acids. The CDR3 spells CASSFGGVLSGELFF. The CDR3 bases are TGTGCCAGCAGTTTCGGGGGAGTTCTGTCCGGGGAGCTGTTTTTT.

This clone appeared a single time. The chain combines TRBV28 with TRBJ2-7; the D gene is possibly TRBD1 (5 bases). The V and J ends lost 2 bases and 3 bases respectively, with 26 bases between them. Germline V CDR1 and CDR2: MDHEN, SYDVKM. The CDR3 has 19 amino acids. The CDR3 DNA reads TGTGCCAGCAGTTTAAGGGGTGCGGTAGCCTCTATCCTTTACTACGAGCAGTACTTC. Encoded protein: CASSLRGAVASILYYEQYF.

The V and J genes are TRBV5-1 and TRBJ2-1; 7 bases align to TRBD1. V shed 1 base, J shed 0 bases, and the junction held 7 bases outside the gene matches. CDR1 and CDR2 from the germline V gene are SGHRS and YFSETQ. The CDR3 length is 17 residues. The CDR3: CASSLTYRTGSYNEQFF. In DNA form, the CDR3 reads TGCGCCAGCAGCTTGACCTATAGGACAGGCTCCTACAATGAGCAGTTCTTC.

The chain uses TRBV28 and TRBJ2-7; 7 bases fit TRBD1. The CDR3 has 15 amino acids. V shed 6 bases, J shed 2 bases, and the junction held 10 bases outside the gene matches. CDR1 MDHEN and CDR2 SYDVKM come from the germline V gene. This CDR3 is CASRNGAGGTYEQYF. DNA of the CDR3: TGTGCCAGCAGAAACGGGGCAGGGGGAACCTACGAGCAGTACTTC.

The J gene is TRBJ1-2, the V gene TRBV28; no clear D gene. This CDR3 is built from 13 residues. V shed 7 bases and J shed 2 bases, with 11 bases lying between them. The germline gives CDR1 MDHEN, CDR2 SYDVKM. The CDR3 bases are TGTGCCAGCACTATGGGTATCAACTATGGCTACACCTTC. It encodes CASTMGINYGYTF.

The rearrangement links TRBV18 to TRBJ2-5; D gene unclear. Germline values: CDR1 KGHSH, CDR2 LQKENI. The CDR3 runs to 14 residues. V lost 6 bases, J lost 5 bases, and 16 bases lay in between. Here the CDR3 reads CASSRTRSYETQYF. CDR3 sequence (DNA): TGTGCCAGCTCCAGAACAAGGAGCTACGAGACCCAGTACTTC.

The V gene is TRBV7-3, the J gene TRBJ1-2; D is perhaps TRBD1 (5 bases). The CDR3 has 15 amino acids. The ends were cut back, 5 bases at V and 5 bases at J, with 18 bases in the middle. Per germline, CDR1 SGHTA and CDR2 FQGTGA. CDR3 residues: CASSPQQEDPYGYTF. The CDR3 region has the DNA TGTGCCAGCAGCCCGCAACAGGAGGACCCTTATGGCTACACCTTC.

The chain uses TRBV28 and TRBJ1-3; D call uncertain. CDR3 length: 13 amino acids. V was trimmed by 8 bases and J by 4 bases, leaving 12 bases between them. Germline CDR1 is MDHEN and CDR2 is SYDVKM. In DNA, the CDR3 is TGTGCCAGCTTTAATAGACCCGGAAACACCATATATTTT. Translation gives CASFNRPGNTIYF.

The J gene is TRBJ2-2, the V gene TRBV2; D is perhaps TRBD1 (5 bases). The CDR3 length is 14 residues. Trimming removed 4 bases at V and 7 bases at J, with 13 bases between. Germline V gene lookup returns CDR1 SNHLY and CDR2 FYNNEI. The CDR3, as DNA: TGTGCCAGCAGTGCCCAGGGCCGGAACGGGGAGCTGTTTTTT. It translates to CASSAQGRNGELFF.

In DNA, the CDR3 is TGTGCCAGCAACTTGGACAGCTACAATGAGCAGTTCTTC. This translates into CASNLDSYNEQFF. The chain combines TRBV6-1 with TRBJ2-1; weak D call: TRBD1 (6 bases). The CDR3 covers 13 residues. Trimming took off 7 bases at V and 3 bases at J, with 10 bases between the two ends. The germline V gene encodes CDR1 MNHNS and CDR2 SASEGT.

The table lists this clone with a count of one. The CDR3 DNA sequence: TGTGCCAGCTATGTAGTCCAGGGTGGGAACACTGAAGCTTTCTTT. Its protein is CASYVVQGGNTEAFF. The chain employs TRBV28 and TRBJ1-1; the D gene is possibly TRBD1 (5 bases). Per germline, CDR1 MDHEN and CDR2 SYDVKM. V lost 8 bases, J lost 1 base, and 17 bases lay in between. The CDR3 contains 15 residues.

This clone is a singleton in its sample. The rearrangement links TRBV6-5 to TRBJ2-7, with D unclear. The V end lost 8 bases, the J end lost 3 bases, and 8 bases lay between the germline ends. The CDR3 loop spans 11 amino acids. Germline lookup yields CDR1 MNHEY and CDR2 SVGAGI. This CDR3 reads CASRRHYEQYF. Here the CDR3 DNA reads TGTGCCAGCCGCAGGCACTACGAGCAGTACTTC.

The rearrangement uses TRBV6-6 and TRBJ1-5; D call uncertain. The CDR3 length is 16 residues. V dropped 0 bases and J dropped 7 bases, with 16 bases sitting between them. CDR1 MNHNY and CDR2 SVGAGI come from the germline V gene (reference sequence). CDR3 coding DNA: TGTGCCAGCAGTTACTCGTACGTCTCCATTGACCAGCCCCAGCATTTT. Protein product: CASSYSYVSIDQPQHF.

J is TRBJ2-7 and V is TRBV6-1; 13 positions agree with TRBD2. The germline CDR1 and CDR2 sequences are MNHNS and SASEGT. V was clipped by 8 bases and J by 2 bases; unmatched bases: 6. CDR3 length: 15 residues. The CDR3 sequence: CASRTGLAGAYEQYF. CDR3 coding DNA: TGTGCCAGCCGGACCGGACTAGCGGGGGCCTACGAGCAGTACTTC.

This clone came up once. This rearrangement joins TRBV5-1 to TRBJ1-3; tentative D call: TRBD1 (5 bases). CDR1 and CDR2 from the germline V gene are SGHRS and YFSETQ. The ends were cut back, 0 bases at V and 3 bases at J, with 7 bases in the middle. The CDR3 totals 14 residues. CDR3 coding DNA: TGCGCCAGCAGCTTGGGGGACTTTGGAAACACCATATATTTT. Translating gives CASSLGDFGNTIYF.

This clone was seen more than once but under ten times. The chain uses TRBV19 and TRBJ1-5; D is possibly TRBD1 (5 bases). Germline CDR1 reads LNHDA; CDR2 reads SQIVND (reference sequence). V lost 5 bases, J lost 1 base, and 12 bases lay in between. The CDR3 sequence is 15 residues long. CDR3 protein: CASSWAGASNQPQHF. The CDR3 bases are TGTGCCAGTAGTTGGGCCGGGGCCAGCAATCAGCCCCAGCATTTT.

V usage is TRBV7-2 and J usage is TRBJ1-6, with D possibly being TRBD1 (5 bases). Trimming stripped 5 bases from V and 9 bases from J, with 20 bases between. This CDR3 contains 16 residues. Germline V gene lookup returns CDR1 SGHTA and CDR2 FQGNSA. The DNA of the CDR3 is TGTGCCAGCAGCGTGACAGCAACCGCTTCAAGTTCACCCCTCCACTTT. It is translated as CASSVTATASSSPLHF.